This T cell receptor beta chain was recorded in a study of blood T cell repertoires in COVID-19. The CDR3 has 17 amino acids. Trimming took 0 bases from V and 1 from J; bases not matched to a gene: 5. The germline V gene encodes CDR1 SGHDN and CDR2 FVKESK. In the source study's methods: Researchers report that nucleated cell counts were estimated from reference gene primer amplification. Sequenced by immunoSEQ multiplex PCR; TCRdb stores in-frame clones only, minus some. V and J calls and clone size follow that table, whereas D and trimming were derived from the DNA. This sample yields roughly 360,000 clones, of which approximately 88% are seen a single time; over 0.9% belongs to the top ten.

The receptor's source is a woman aged 25 to 45 with acute COVID-19. The rearrangement joins TRBV14 to TRBJ2-2, with TRBD1 identical over 7 bases. The sequencing input was PBMCs or T cells enriched from blood (not recorded which). The CDR3 coding sequence is TGTGCCAGCAGCCAAGATGCGAGGGGGCTGAACACCGGGGAGCTGTTTTTT. As protein: CASSQDARGLNTGELFF.